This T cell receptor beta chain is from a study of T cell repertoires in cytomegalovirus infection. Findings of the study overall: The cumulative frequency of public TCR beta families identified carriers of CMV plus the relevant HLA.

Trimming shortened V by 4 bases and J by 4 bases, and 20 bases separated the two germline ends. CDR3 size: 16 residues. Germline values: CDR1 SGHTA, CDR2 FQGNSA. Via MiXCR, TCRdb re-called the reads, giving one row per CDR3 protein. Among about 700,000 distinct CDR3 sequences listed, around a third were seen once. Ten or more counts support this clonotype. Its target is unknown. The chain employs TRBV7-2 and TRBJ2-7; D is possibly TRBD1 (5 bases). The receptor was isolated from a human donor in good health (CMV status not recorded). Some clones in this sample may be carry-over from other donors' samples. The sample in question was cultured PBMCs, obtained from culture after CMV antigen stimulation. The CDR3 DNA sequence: TGTGCCAGCAGCTATCGACCTTGGGGCCTTGGATACGAGCAGTACTTC. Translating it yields CASSYRPWGLGYEQYF.